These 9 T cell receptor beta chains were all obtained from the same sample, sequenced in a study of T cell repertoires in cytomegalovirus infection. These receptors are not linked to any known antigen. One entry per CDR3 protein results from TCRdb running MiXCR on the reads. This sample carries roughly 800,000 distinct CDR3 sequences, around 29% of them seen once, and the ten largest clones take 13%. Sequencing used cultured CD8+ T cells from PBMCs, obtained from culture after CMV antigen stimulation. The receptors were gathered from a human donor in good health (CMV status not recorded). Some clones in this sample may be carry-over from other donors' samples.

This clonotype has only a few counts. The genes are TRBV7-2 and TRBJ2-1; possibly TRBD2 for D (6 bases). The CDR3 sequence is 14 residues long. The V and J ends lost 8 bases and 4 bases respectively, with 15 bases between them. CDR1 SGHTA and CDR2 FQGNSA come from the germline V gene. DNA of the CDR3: TGTGCCAGCGAACTTCTTGGGGGGTACAATGAGCAGTTCTTC. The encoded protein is CASELLGGYNEQFF. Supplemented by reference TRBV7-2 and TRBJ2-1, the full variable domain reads GAGVSQSPSNKVTEKGKDVELRCDPISGHTALYWYRQSLGQGLEFLIYFQGNSAPDKSGLPSDRFSAERTGGSVSTLTIQRTQQEDSAVYLCASELLGGYNEQFFGPGTRLTVL.

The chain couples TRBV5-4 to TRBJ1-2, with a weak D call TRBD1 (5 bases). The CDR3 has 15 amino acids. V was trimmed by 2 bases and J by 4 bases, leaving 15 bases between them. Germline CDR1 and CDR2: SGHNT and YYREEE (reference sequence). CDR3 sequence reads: CASSFYGDGGYGYTF. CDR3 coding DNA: TGTGCCAGCAGCTTTTATGGGGACGGGGGCTATGGCTACACCTTC.

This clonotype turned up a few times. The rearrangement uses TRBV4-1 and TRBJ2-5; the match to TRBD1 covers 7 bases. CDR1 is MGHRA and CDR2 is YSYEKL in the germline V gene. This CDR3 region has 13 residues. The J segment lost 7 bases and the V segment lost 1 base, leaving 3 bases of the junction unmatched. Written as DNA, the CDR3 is TGCGCCAGCAGCCAAGGACAGGGACGGACCCAGTACTTC. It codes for CASSQGQGRTQYF.

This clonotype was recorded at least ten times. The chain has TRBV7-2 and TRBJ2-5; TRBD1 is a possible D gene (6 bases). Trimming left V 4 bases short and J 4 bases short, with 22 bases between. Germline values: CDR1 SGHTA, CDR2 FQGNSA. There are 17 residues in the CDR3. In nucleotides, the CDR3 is TGTGCCAGCAGCTCCGGGACACACCTGGCCTATAGAGAGACCCAGTACTTC. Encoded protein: CASSSGTHLAYRETQYF.

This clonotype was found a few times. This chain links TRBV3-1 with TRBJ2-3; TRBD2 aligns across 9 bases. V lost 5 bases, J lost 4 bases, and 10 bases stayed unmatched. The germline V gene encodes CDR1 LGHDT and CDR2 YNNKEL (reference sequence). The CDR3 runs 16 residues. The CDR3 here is CASSSSGGPNSDTQYF. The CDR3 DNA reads TGTGCCAGCAGCTCAAGCGGGGGGCCTAATTCAGATACGCAGTATTTT.

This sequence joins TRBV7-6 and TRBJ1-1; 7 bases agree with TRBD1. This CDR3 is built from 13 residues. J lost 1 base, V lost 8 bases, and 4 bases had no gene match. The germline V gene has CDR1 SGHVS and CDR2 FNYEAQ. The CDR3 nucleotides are TGTGCCAGCCGGGACAGATGGAACACTGAAGCTTTCTTT. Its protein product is CASRDRWNTEAFF.

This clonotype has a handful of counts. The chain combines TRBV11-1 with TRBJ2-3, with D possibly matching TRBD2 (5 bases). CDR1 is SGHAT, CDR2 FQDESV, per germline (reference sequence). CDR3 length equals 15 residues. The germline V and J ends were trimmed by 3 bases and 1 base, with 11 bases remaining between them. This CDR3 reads CASSLLDYRTDTQYF. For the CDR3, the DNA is TGTGCCAGCAGCTTGCTCGACTACCGCACAGATACGCAGTATTTT.

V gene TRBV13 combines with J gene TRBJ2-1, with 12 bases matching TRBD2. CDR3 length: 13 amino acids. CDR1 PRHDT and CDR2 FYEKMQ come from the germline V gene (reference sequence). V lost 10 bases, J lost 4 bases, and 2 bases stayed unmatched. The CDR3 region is CATSGGDYNEQFF. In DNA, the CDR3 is TGTGCCACTAGCGGGGGGGATTACAATGAGCAGTTCTTC.

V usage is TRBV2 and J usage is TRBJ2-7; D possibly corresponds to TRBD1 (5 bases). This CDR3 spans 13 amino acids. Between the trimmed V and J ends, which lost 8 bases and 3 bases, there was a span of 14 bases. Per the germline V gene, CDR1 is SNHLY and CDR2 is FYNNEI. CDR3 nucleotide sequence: TGTGCCAGCGCCCGGACACTCCACTACGAGCAGTACTTC. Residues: CASARTLHYEQYF. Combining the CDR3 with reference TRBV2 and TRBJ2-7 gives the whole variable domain EPEVTQTPSHQVTQMGQEVILRCVPISNHLYFYWYRQILGQKVEFLVSFYNNEISEKSEIFDDQFSVERPDGSNFTLKIRSTKLEDSAMYFCASARTLHYEQYFGPGTRLTVT.